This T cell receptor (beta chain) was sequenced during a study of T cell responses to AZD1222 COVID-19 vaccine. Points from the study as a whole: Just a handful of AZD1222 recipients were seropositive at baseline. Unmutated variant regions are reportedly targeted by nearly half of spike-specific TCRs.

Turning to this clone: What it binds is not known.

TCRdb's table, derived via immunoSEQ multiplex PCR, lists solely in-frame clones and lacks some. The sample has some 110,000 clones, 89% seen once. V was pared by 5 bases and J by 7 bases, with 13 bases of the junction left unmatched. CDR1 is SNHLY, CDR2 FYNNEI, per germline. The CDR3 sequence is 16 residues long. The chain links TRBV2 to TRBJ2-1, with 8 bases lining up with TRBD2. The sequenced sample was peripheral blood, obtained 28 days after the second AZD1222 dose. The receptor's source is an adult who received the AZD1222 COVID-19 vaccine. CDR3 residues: CASSHRLSGSPNEQFF. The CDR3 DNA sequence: TGTGCCAGCAGTCACAGACTAAGCGGGAGTCCGAATGAGCAGTTCTTC.